Below are 26 T cell receptor beta chains sequenced from a single sample in a study of cytomegalovirus exposure and HLA in healthy donors. A multiplex PCR was run with 60 Vbeta primers and 13 Jbeta primers. Profiled with immunoSEQ multiplex PCR; TCRdb holds only in-frame clones, not every one. The table has some 170,000 clones, approximately 78% seen once. The specimen sequenced was PBMCs. The receptors were sampled from a woman younger than 45 in good health and CMV-seropositive.

V usage is TRBV14 and J usage is TRBJ1-4; D is perhaps TRBD1 (6 bases). The CDR3 is 15 amino acids. Trimming pared 2 bases from V and 5 bases from J, leaving 12 bases between. Looked up from germline, CDR1 is SGHDN and CDR2 is FVKESK. CDR3 DNA sequence: TGTGCCAGCAGCCAAAGACAGGCGGCGAATGAAAAACTGTTTTTT. It is translated as CASSQRQAANEKLFF. Variable domain in full (rest from reference TRBV14 and TRBJ1-4): EAGVTQFPSHSVIEKGQTVTLRCDPISGHDNLYWYRRVMGKEIKFLLHFVKESKQDESGMPNNRFLAERTGGTYSTLKVQPAELEDSGVYFCASSQRQAANEKLFFGSGTQLSVL.

The chain couples TRBV7-9 to TRBJ1-2; maybe TRBD1 (6 bases). Trimming removed 5 bases at V and 4 bases at J, with 17 bases between. The CDR3 consists of 15 residues. Germline assignment: CDR1 SEHNR and CDR2 FQNEAQ (reference sequence). CDR3 residues: CASSPGDGAPYGYTF. The CDR3 nucleotides are TGTGCCAGCAGCCCAGGGGATGGCGCGCCCTATGGCTACACCTTC.

This rearrangement joins TRBV7-2 to TRBJ1-2; D perhaps matches TRBD1 (5 bases). CDR3 length: 16 residues. CDR1 is SGHTA and CDR2 is FQGNSA in the germline V gene. Trimming left V 1 base short and J 4 bases short, with 16 bases between. CDR3 bases: TGTGCCAGCAGCTTAGACGCGGGGGGAATAGTCTATGGCTACACCTTC. It specifies CASSLDAGGIVYGYTF.

The chain couples TRBV6-1 to TRBJ1-1, with a tentative D call TRBD1 (5 bases). The ends were cut back, 5 bases at V and 3 bases at J, with 13 bases in the middle. The CDR3 runs to 14 residues. CDR1 MNHNS and CDR2 SASEGT come from the germline V gene. The CDR3 coding sequence is TGTGCCAGCAGTTTCGACAGCTTGGACACTGAAGCTTTCTTT. Amino acid sequence: CASSFDSLDTEAFF.

The gene calls are TRBV2 and TRBJ1-2; the D is unclear. Per the germline V gene, CDR1 is SNHLY and CDR2 is FYNNEI. Trimming took off 6 bases at V and 7 bases at J, with 12 bases between the two ends. The CDR3 contains 12 residues. The CDR3 here is CASRREGFGYTF. For the CDR3, the DNA is TGTGCCAGCAGGAGGGAGGGCTTTGGCTACACCTTC.

The gene calls are TRBV5-4 and TRBJ2-7; a possible D gene is TRBD1 (6 bases). The CDR3 consists of 16 residues. Germline-derived CDR1 and CDR2 are SGHNT and YYREEE (reference sequence). V lost 4 bases, J lost 2 bases, and 19 bases lay in between. The CDR3 nucleotides are TGTGCCAGCAGCCCCTCAGGGGTGGCAACCCCCTACGAGCAGTACTTC. Its translation is CASSPSGVATPYEQYF.

The table lists this clone with a count of one. Other nucleotide sequences in the sample specify the same CDR3. The chain links TRBV7-2 to TRBJ1-2, with TRBD1 matching 7 bases. The V gene end was trimmed by 5 bases and the J gene end by 5 bases; junction bases not matched to a gene: 5. CDR3 size: 13 residues. Germline CDR1 SGHTA, CDR2 FQGNSA. The CDR3 here is CASSPGTAYGYTF. In nucleotides, the CDR3 is TGTGCCAGCAGCCCCGGGACAGCTTATGGCTACACCTTC. The full variable domain, in which reference TRBV7-2 and TRBJ1-2 provide the parts outside the CDR3, is GAGVSQSPSNKVTEKGKDVELRCDPISGHTALYWYRQSLGQGLEFLIYFQGNSAPDKSGLPSDRFSAERTGGSVSTLTIQRTQQEDSAVYLCASSPGTAYGYTFGSGTRLTVV.

The chain employs TRBV28 and TRBJ1-4; 8 bases line up with TRBD1. CDR3 size: 15 residues. The J segment lost 5 bases and the V segment lost 6 bases, leaving 8 bases of the junction unmatched. In germline, CDR1 is MDHEN, CDR2 SYDVKM. The CDR3 here is CASREYDRGNEKLFF. The CDR3 bases are TGTGCCAGCAGGGAATATGACAGGGGAAATGAAAAACTGTTTTTT.

The V and J genes are TRBV7-6 and TRBJ2-5; no clear D. Trimming left V 1 base short and J 1 base short, with 7 bases between. The germline V gene encodes CDR1 SGHVS and CDR2 FNYEAQ. The CDR3 spans 14 residues. The DNA for the CDR3 is TGTGCCAGCAGCTTAGGAGGCAGCCAAGAGACCCAGTACTTC. Protein sequence: CASSLGGSQETQYF.

The chain uses TRBV7-9 and TRBJ2-5, with D tentatively TRBD2 (6 bases). Germline values: CDR1 SEHNR, CDR2 FQNEAQ (reference sequence). The CDR3 runs 16 residues. Trimming took off 4 bases at V and 5 bases at J, with 20 bases between the two ends. In DNA form, the CDR3 reads TGTGCCAGCAGCTCCCCTCTCGGGGGATTTAGGGAGACCCAGTACTTC. Amino acid sequence: CASSSPLGGFRETQYF.

The V call is TRBV4-1, the J call TRBJ2-2, with 10 bases lining up with TRBD2. CDR3 size: 17 residues. Trimming removed 4 bases from V and 2 bases from J; junction bases left unmatched: 7. Per the germline V gene, CDR1 is MGHRA and CDR2 is YSYEKL. This CDR3 reads CASSPHIAGGNTGELFF. CDR3 bases: TGCGCCAGCAGCCCACACATAGCGGGGGGCAACACCGGGGAGCTGTTTTTT.

The chain is built from TRBV5-3 and TRBJ2-7, with 8 positions matching TRBD1. TRBV5-3 carries the ORF label, with uncertain function. The junction had 5 bases not matched to a gene; V was cut back by 0 bases and J by 3 bases. This CDR3 contains 15 residues. Here the CDR3 reads CARSLVDRDDYEQYF. The CDR3 DNA sequence: TGTGCCAGAAGCTTGGTGGACAGGGATGACTACGAGCAGTACTTC.

The V gene is TRBV19, the J gene TRBJ1-1; 10 nucleotides match TRBD1. Germline V gene sequence: CDR1 LNHDA, CDR2 SQIVND (reference sequence). The length of the CDR3 is 14 residues. Losses at the gene ends were 5 bases for V and 10 bases for J; bases not matched to a gene: 10. The DNA for the CDR3 is TGTGCCAGTAGTTTCAGCCGGGACAGGGGTCCAGCTTTCTTT. It translates to CASSFSRDRGPAFF.

This chain joins TRBV11-1 and TRBJ2-7; D is possibly TRBD2 (6 bases). CDR3 length: 13 amino acids. CDR1 is SGHAT, CDR2 FQDESV, per germline (reference sequence). The V gene lost 5 bases and the J gene lost 3 bases, with 11 bases spanning the gap. The CDR3 spells CASSGRGVYEQYF. CDR3 sequence (DNA): TGTGCCAGCAGCGGGCGGGGAGTCTACGAGCAGTACTTC.

V and J are TRBV7-2 and TRBJ2-4; perhaps TRBD1 as D (7 bases). This CDR3 contains 17 residues. Trimming left V 5 bases short and J 2 bases short, with 19 bases between. CDR1 is SGHTA, CDR2 FQGNSA, per germline. The CDR3 region is CASSPQGGAFSKNIQYF. CDR3 bases: TGTGCCAGCAGCCCCCAGGGGGGTGCGTTTTCCAAAAACATTCAGTACTTC.

V usage is TRBV19 and J usage is TRBJ2-1; TRBD2 agrees at 13 bases. Germline lookup yields CDR1 LNHDA and CDR2 SQIVND (reference sequence). The CDR3 extends over 18 amino acids. J was trimmed by 0 bases and V by 8 bases; bases with no gene match: 10. CDR3 in DNA: TGTGCCAGTTCTTCGACTAGCGGGGGGCCCAGCTCCTACAATGAGCAGTTCTTC. It translates to CASSSTSGGPSSYNEQFF.

In this sample, this clone turned up a few times. V and J are TRBV29-1 and TRBJ2-1; the D is unclear. Per germline, CDR1 SQVTM and CDR2 ANQGSEA. V shed 6 bases and J shed 3 bases, with 12 bases lying between them. The CDR3 has 13 amino acids. CDR3 DNA sequence: TGCAGCGTCGCCCAAAGCGTCTACAATGAGCAGTTCTTC. This codes for CSVAQSVYNEQFF.

About this clone itself: The sample contains more than one DNA sequence encoding this CDR3. The chain employs TRBV29-1 and TRBJ1-2; a weak D match, TRBD1 (5 bases). V dropped 6 bases and J dropped 2 bases, with 7 bases sitting between them. Germline V gene sequence: CDR1 SQVTM, CDR2 ANQGSEA. The CDR3 spans 11 residues. The CDR3 here is CSVTENYGYTF. Written as DNA, the CDR3 is TGCAGCGTGACAGAAAACTATGGCTACACCTTC.

Only a few counts were recorded for this clone. The chain carries TRBV28 and TRBJ1-1; D not certain. Germline lookup yields CDR1 MDHEN and CDR2 SYDVKM. V dropped 3 bases and J dropped 11 bases, with 13 bases sitting between them. The CDR3 is made up of 12 amino acids. The CDR3 protein is CASSFSNGYAFF. The CDR3 DNA is TGTGCCAGCAGTTTCTCAAACGGGTACGCTTTCTTT.

V is TRBV7-6 and J is TRBJ1-2, with 12 nucleotides matching TRBD1. CDR3 length equals 18 residues. J was trimmed by 3 bases and V by 2 bases; bases with no gene match: 10. The germline gives CDR1 SGHVS, CDR2 FNYEAQ. CDR3 amino acids: CASSLTSGQGAVDYGYTF. The CDR3, as DNA: TGTGCCAGCAGCTTAACATCGGGACAGGGGGCGGTGGACTATGGCTACACCTTC.

This rearrangement joins TRBV7-2 to TRBJ2-7; a possible D gene is TRBD2 (5 bases). This CDR3 is built from 16 residues. CDR1 and CDR2 (germline): SGHTA, FQGNSA. Deletions cut 0 bases from V and 5 bases from J, with 17 bases between. The CDR3 sequence is CASSLAWRPGTHEQYF. Written as DNA, the CDR3 is TGTGCCAGCAGCTTAGCTTGGCGGCCGGGAACCCACGAGCAGTACTTC.

In this sample, this clone turned up once. V gene TRBV6-4 combines with J gene TRBJ1-6; 9 positions match TRBD1. CDR3 size: 13 residues. CDR1 is MRHNA, CDR2 SNTAGT, per germline. Losses at the gene ends were 2 bases for V and 10 bases for J; bases not matched to a gene: 0. The CDR3 bases are TGTGCCAGCAGTGACGACAGGGGGTCACCCCTCCACTTT. This codes for CASSDDRGSPLHF.

CDR3 loop: CASSPTVNSGNTIYF. The CDR3 nucleotides are TGTGCCAGCTCACCTACAGTGAACTCTGGAAACACCATATATTTT. This chain joins TRBV18 and TRBJ1-3; the D is unclear. V was clipped by 3 bases and J by 0 bases, with 9 bases between them. There are 15 residues in the CDR3. Germline V gene data show CDR1 as KGHSH and CDR2 as LQKENI.

The CDR3 DNA sequence: TGTGCCAGCGGACAGGCGGACGGAAATTCACCCCTCCACTTT. This codes for CASGQADGNSPLHF. This chain connects TRBV5-4 to TRBJ1-6; TRBD1 agrees at 7 bases. The CDR3 consists of 14 residues. V dropped 7 bases and J dropped 7; count of bases not matched to a gene: 8. CDR1 and CDR2 (germline): SGHNT, YYREEE (reference sequence). The full variable domain, completed using reference TRBV5-4 and TRBJ1-6, is ETGVTQSPTHLIKTRGQQVTLRCSSQSGHNTVSWYQQALGQGPQFIFQYYREEENGRGNFPPRFSGLQFPNYSSELNVNALELDDSALYLCASGQADGNSPLHFGNGTRLTVT.

This clone was detected only a few times. This chain links TRBV19 with TRBJ1-1; D is perhaps TRBD1 (5 bases). The germline CDR1 and CDR2 sequences are LNHDA and SQIVND (reference sequence). This CDR3 spans 14 amino acids. Trimming cost V 5 bases and J 3 bases, with 13 bases left between them. The CDR3 spells CASSWTISDTEAFF. The CDR3 DNA follows: TGTGCCAGTAGTTGGACAATATCAGACACTGAAGCTTTCTTT.

J is TRBJ2-5 and V is TRBV13; possibly TRBD1 for D (6 bases). Germline CDR1 PRHDT, CDR2 FYEKMQ (reference sequence). Trimming pared 4 bases from V and 2 bases from J, leaving 14 bases between. The CDR3 is 15 residues long. The CDR3 DNA follows: TGTGCCAGCAGCTCGCTGAGACAGGTTCAAGAGACCCAGTACTTC. Amino acid sequence: CASSSLRQVQETQYF. Full variable domain (missing parts from reference TRBV13 and TRBJ2-5): AAGVIQSPRHLIKEKRETATLKCYPIPRHDTVYWYQQGPGQDPQFLISFYEKMQSDKGSIPDRFSAQQFSDYHSELNMSSLELGDSALYFCASSSLRQVQETQYFGPGTRLLVL.